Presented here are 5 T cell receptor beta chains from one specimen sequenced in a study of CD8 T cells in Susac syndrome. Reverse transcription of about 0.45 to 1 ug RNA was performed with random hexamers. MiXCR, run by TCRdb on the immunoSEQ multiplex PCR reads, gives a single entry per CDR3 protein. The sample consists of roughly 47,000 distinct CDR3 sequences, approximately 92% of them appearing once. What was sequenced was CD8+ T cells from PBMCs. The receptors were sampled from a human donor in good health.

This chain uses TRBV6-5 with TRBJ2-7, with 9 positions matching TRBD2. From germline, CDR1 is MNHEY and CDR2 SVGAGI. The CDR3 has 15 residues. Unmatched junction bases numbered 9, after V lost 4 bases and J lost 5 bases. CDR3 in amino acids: CASSSPGTSIHEQYF. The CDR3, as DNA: TGTGCCAGCAGTTCCCCCGGGACTAGCATCCACGAGCAGTACTTC.

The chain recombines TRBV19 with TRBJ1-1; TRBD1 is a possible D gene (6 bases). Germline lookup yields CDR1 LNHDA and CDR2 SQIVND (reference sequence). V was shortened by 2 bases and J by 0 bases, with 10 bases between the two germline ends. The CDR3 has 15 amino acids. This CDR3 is CASSISWTVNTEAFF. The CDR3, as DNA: TGTGCCAGTAGTATATCCTGGACAGTGAACACTGAAGCTTTCTTT.

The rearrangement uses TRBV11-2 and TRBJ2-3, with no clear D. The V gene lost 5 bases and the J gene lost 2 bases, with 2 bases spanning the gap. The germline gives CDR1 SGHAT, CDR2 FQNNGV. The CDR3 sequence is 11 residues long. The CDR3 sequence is CASSITDTQYF. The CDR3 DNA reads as TGTGCCAGCAGCATCACAGATACGCAGTATTTT.

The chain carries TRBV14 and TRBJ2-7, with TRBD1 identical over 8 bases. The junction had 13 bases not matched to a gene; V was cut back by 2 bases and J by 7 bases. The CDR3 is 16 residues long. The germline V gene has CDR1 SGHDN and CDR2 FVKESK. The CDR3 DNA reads TGTGCCAGCAGCCAATTAACTCGGACAGGGCCGTTGGAGCAGTACTTC. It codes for CASSQLTRTGPLEQYF. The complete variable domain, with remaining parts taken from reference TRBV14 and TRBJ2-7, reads EAGVTQFPSHSVIEKGQTVTLRCDPISGHDNLYWYRRVMGKEIKFLLHFVKESKQDESGMPNNRFLAERTGGTYSTLKVQPAELEDSGVYFCASSQLTRTGPLEQYFGPGTRLTVT.

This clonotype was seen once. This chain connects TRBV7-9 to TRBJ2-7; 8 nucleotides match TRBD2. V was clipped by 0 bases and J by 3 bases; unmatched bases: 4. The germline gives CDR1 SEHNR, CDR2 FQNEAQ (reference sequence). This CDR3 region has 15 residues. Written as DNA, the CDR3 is TGTGCCAGCAGCTTAGCGTCGGGAGGGCGCTACGAGCAGTACTTC. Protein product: CASSLASGGRYEQYF.